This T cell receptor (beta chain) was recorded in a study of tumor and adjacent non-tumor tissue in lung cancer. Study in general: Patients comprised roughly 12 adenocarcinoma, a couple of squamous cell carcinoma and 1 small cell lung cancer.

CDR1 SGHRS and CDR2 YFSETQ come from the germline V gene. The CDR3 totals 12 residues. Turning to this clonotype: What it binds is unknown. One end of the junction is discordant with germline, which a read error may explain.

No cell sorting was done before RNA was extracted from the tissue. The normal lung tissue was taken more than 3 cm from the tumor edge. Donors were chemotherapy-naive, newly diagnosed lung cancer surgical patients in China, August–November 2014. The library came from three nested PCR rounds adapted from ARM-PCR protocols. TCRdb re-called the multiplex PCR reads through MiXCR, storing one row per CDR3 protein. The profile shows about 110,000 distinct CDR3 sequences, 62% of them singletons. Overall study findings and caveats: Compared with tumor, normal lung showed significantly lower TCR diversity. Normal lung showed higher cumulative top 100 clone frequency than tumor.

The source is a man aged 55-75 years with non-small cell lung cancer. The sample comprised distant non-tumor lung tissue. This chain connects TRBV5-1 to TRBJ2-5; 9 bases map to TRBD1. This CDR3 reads CPSSRTGDDKYF. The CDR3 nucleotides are TGCCCCAGCAGCAGGACAGGGGACGACAAGTACTTC.